These 14 T cell receptor beta chains share one sample of origin, sequenced in a study of blood T cell repertoires in COVID-19. Measured with immunoSEQ multiplex PCR; TCRdb has only the in-frame clones, and not every one. The repertoire consists of a few hundred thousand clones, with 75% to 90% occurring once and the leading ten covering around 2.2%. The sample taken for sequencing was peripheral blood. All receptors come from a man in his thirties or forties who had recovered from COVID-19.

V and J are TRBV3-1 (or the pseudogene TRBV3-2) and TRBJ2-5; D is ambiguous. This CDR3 spans 14 amino acids. The V and J ends lost 3 bases and 5 bases respectively, with 13 bases between them. Germline CDR1 reads LGHDT; CDR2 reads YNNKEL (reference sequence). CDR3 sequence reads: CASSHAGPLETQYF. The CDR3 nucleotides read TGTGCCAGCAGCCATGCAGGTCCTCTGGAGACCCAGTACTTC.

V gene TRBV3-1 (or the pseudogene TRBV3-2) combines with J gene TRBJ2-7; TRBD1 matches 11 bases. CDR1 and CDR2 (germline): LGHDT, YNNKEL (reference sequence). The CDR3 is made up of 14 amino acids. The V and J ends lost 3 bases and 4 bases, in that order; junction bases with no gene match: 2. The CDR3 DNA sequence: TGTGCCAGCAGCCACCGGGACAGGGGGTACGAGCAGTACTTC. Protein product: CASSHRDRGYEQYF.

The chain joins TRBV10-3 to TRBJ2-7; 7 nucleotides match TRBD1. With V trimmed by 6 bases and J by 5 bases, 13 bases remained unmatched. The CDR3 consists of 15 residues. Germline CDR1 ENHRY, CDR2 SYGVKD. In DNA form, the CDR3 reads TGTGCCATCAGGACTATCTTGACAGGGCCCAACGAGCAGTACTTC. Translation gives CAIRTILTGPNEQYF.

The chain joins TRBV18 to TRBJ2-1; the match to TRBD2 covers 9 bases. Per the germline V gene, CDR1 is KGHSH and CDR2 is LQKENI. The ends lost 3 bases at V and 6 bases at J; junction bases unmatched: 6. This CDR3 is built from 15 residues. CDR3 sequence (DNA): TGTGCCAGCTCACCCGGACTAGCGACGTCCAATGAGCAGTTCTTC. Protein product: CASSPGLATSNEQFF.

The chain employs TRBV12-5 and TRBJ1-5, with D possibly being TRBD1 (6 bases). The CDR3 contains 16 residues. V lost 4 bases and J 0 bases, leaving 13 bases between the germline ends. Per the germline V gene, CDR1 is LGHNT and CDR2 is FRNRAP. This CDR3 is CASGWTTGGSNQPQHF. The CDR3 DNA follows: TGTGCTAGTGGTTGGACGACAGGCGGTAGCAATCAGCCCCAGCATTTT. Variable domain in full (rest from reference TRBV12-5 and TRBJ1-5): DARVTQTPRHKVTEMGQEVTMRCQPILGHNTVFWYRQTMMQGLELLAYFRNRAPLDDSGMPKDRFSAEMPDATLATLKIQPSEPRDSAVYFCASGWTTGGSNQPQHFGDGTRLSIL.

The genes are TRBV11-3 and TRBJ1-1; perhaps TRBD1 as D (5 bases). CDR3 length equals 13 residues. Trimming left V 4 bases short and J 8 bases short, with 14 bases between. Germline-derived CDR1 and CDR2 are SGHNT and YENEEA. The CDR3 spells CASSSSLGAEAFF. CDR3 DNA: TGTGCCAGCAGCTCAAGCCTTGGGGCAGAAGCTTTCTTT.

The rearrangement joins TRBV5-4 to TRBJ1-2; D possibly corresponds to TRBD1 (5 bases). Germline CDR1 reads SGHNT; CDR2 reads YYREEE (reference sequence). The CDR3 runs to 14 residues. V was cut by 0 bases and J by 4 bases, with 10 bases left in between. This CDR3 is CASSLESGGYGYTF. The CDR3 DNA is TGTGCCAGCAGCTTGGAATCCGGGGGCTATGGCTACACCTTC.

The sample holds one count of this clone. The chain is built from TRBV27 and TRBJ1-2, with D possibly matching TRBD1 (5 bases). In germline, CDR1 is MNHEY, CDR2 SMNVEV (reference sequence). V dropped 7 bases and J dropped 2 bases, with 17 bases sitting between them. The CDR3 is made up of 15 amino acids. CDR3 sequence reads: CASTDQGIRNYGYTF. The CDR3 region has the DNA TGTGCCAGCACCGACCAGGGAATTAGAAACTATGGCTACACCTTC.

This clone has more than one count but fewer than ten. The chain employs TRBV7-9 and TRBJ1-4; D ambiguous. Looked up from germline, CDR1 is SEHNR and CDR2 is FQNEAQ (reference sequence). V lost 6 bases and J lost 0, with 11 bases in between. The CDR3 covers 15 residues. CDR3 sequence: CASSPLNATNEKLFF. CDR3 nucleotide sequence: TGTGCCAGCAGTCCCTTAAATGCAACTAATGAAAAACTGTTTTTT.

The V call is TRBV5-8, the J call TRBJ2-1; D is perhaps TRBD1 (6 bases). The CDR3 length is 17 residues. Germline lookup yields CDR1 SGHTS and CDR2 YDEGEE. Trimming cost V 9 bases and J 0 bases, with 22 bases left between them. CDR3 nucleotides: TGTGCCATTCTCACAGGGTTTTTACCTAGCTCCTACAATGAGCAGTTCTTC. This translates into CAILTGFLPSSYNEQFF.

This clone was observed once. The chain employs TRBV13 and TRBJ2-7; TRBD2 matches 8 bases. Germline V lookup: CDR1 PRHDT, CDR2 FYEKMQ (reference sequence). V lost 5 bases, J lost 0 bases, and 6 bases stayed unmatched. This CDR3 region has 15 residues. CDR3 protein: CASSSGGVGSYEQYF. In nucleotides, the CDR3 is TGTGCCAGCAGCAGCGGGGGCGTAGGCTCCTACGAGCAGTACTTC.

This chain connects TRBV6-5 to TRBJ2-2, with a weak D call TRBD2 (5 bases). Trimming took 4 bases from V and 3 from J, leaving 15 bases between them. The CDR3 consists of 16 residues. CDR1 MNHEY and CDR2 SVGAGI come from the germline V gene. CDR3 residues: CASSSLSRGDTGELFF. CDR3 bases: TGTGCCAGCAGTTCCCTCAGTCGGGGAGACACCGGGGAGCTGTTTTTT.

The chain links TRBV7-2 to TRBJ2-5; D remains ambiguous. CDR3 size: 15 residues. V shed 5 bases and J shed 0 bases, with 13 bases lying between them. Germline-derived CDR1 and CDR2 are SGHTA and FQGNSA. CDR3 bases: TGTGCCAGCAGCCTCCATGGCCAACACCAAGAGACCCAGTACTTC. Translated: CASSLHGQHQETQYF. Full variable domain (rest looked up from reference TRBV7-2 and TRBJ2-5): GAGVSQSPSNKVTEKGKDVELRCDPISGHTALYWYRQSLGQGLEFLIYFQGNSAPDKSGLPSDRFSAERTGGSVSTLTIQRTQQEDSAVYLCASSLHGQHQETQYFGPGTRLLVL.

The rearrangement links TRBV6-5 to TRBJ2-1; 8 nucleotides align to TRBD2. Trimming at V came to 6 bases and at J to 7 bases, leaving 11 bases not matched to a gene. CDR1 MNHEY and CDR2 SVGAGI come from the germline V gene. The CDR3 spans 15 residues. The CDR3 bases are TGTGCCAGCAGGGGGGCGGGGGGCAGGAGGAATGAGCAGTTCTTC. Protein sequence: CASRGAGGRRNEQFF.